The 25 T cell receptor beta chains below come from one sample, sequenced in a study of T cells in localized non-small cell lung cancer. The table came from immunoSEQ multiplex PCR; TCRdb's copy has only in-frame clones and leaves some out. The table has about 53,000 clones, approximately 80% seen once. Sequenced material: peripheral blood mononuclear cells, taken before any cancer treatment. The source is a man aged 40 to 70 with stage III lung adenocarcinoma.

The chain couples TRBV7-2 to TRBJ2-7; D unresolved. The V gene's germline CDR1 is SGHTA and CDR2 FQGNSA. Trimming stripped 4 bases from V and 4 bases from J, with 14 bases between. This CDR3 is built from 14 residues. DNA for the CDR3: TGTGCCAGCAGCTCCACGGAGCGCCTTTACGAGCAGTACTTC. It specifies CASSSTERLYEQYF.

The chain has TRBV10-2 and TRBJ2-1, with D possibly called TRBD1 or TRBD2 (5 bases each). CDR3 length equals 12 residues. Germline V gene sequence: CDR1 WSHSY, CDR2 SAAADI. V lost 4 bases and J lost 5, with 6 bases in between. CDR3 in amino acids: CASSGGDNEQFF. CDR3 nucleotides: TGCGCCAGCAGTGGAGGGGACAATGAGCAGTTCTTC.

About this clone: This could be a read error, since a much larger clone is one nucleotide away. The same CDR3 arises from other DNA sequences in this sample as well. The rearrangement joins TRBV6-5 to TRBJ2-7; no firm D call. There are 11 residues in the CDR3. Trimming left V 4 bases short and J 4 bases short, with 5 bases between. Germline values: CDR1 MNHEY, CDR2 SVGAGI. CDR3 coding DNA: TGTGCCAGCAGTTTTCAGTACGAGCAGTACTTC. Amino acid sequence: CASSFQYEQYF.

The genes are TRBV5-6 and TRBJ2-1; possible D gene TRBD2, 5 bases. V was trimmed by 1 base and J by 0 bases, leaving 8 bases between them. The CDR3 is 15 residues long. Per the germline V gene, CDR1 is SGHDT and CDR2 is YYEEEE. CDR3 sequence: CASSLFGSSYNEQFF. The CDR3 DNA reads TGTGCCAGCAGCTTGTTTGGGAGCTCCTACAATGAGCAGTTCTTC.

J is TRBJ1-2 and V is TRBV7-2, with TRBD1 identical over 7 bases. The CDR3 totals 14 residues. Looked up from germline, CDR1 is SGHTA and CDR2 is FQGNSA. V was clipped by 5 bases and J by 3 bases; unmatched bases: 6. This CDR3 reads CASSTTGTDYGYTF. DNA of the CDR3: TGTGCCAGCAGCACAACCGGGACAGACTATGGCTACACCTTC.

In this sample, this clone turned up a few times. The chain links TRBV21-1 to TRBJ1-5. TRBV21-1 is a documented pseudogene. There are 17 residues in the CDR3. The CDR3 region has the DNA TGTGCCAGCAGCAAAACTCGCGGGCTAATTAGCAATCAGCCCCAGCATTTT. This sequence encodes CASSKTRGLISNQPQHF.

The genes are TRBV4-2 and TRBJ1-3; no reliable D call. From germline, CDR1 is LGHNA and CDR2 YNFKEQ. This CDR3 region has 14 residues. V was cut by 1 base and J by 3 bases, with 7 bases left in between. CDR3 residues: CASSQGTLGNTIYF. The CDR3 bases are TGTGCCAGCAGCCAAGGGACTCTTGGAAACACCATATATTTT.

The genes are TRBV6-1 and TRBJ1-5; 8 positions match TRBD1. Per germline, CDR1 MNHNS and CDR2 SASEGT. The V and J ends lost 7 bases and 3 bases, in that order; junction bases with no gene match: 8. The CDR3 spans 15 residues. CDR3 sequence reads: CASMGTGGNNQPQHF. CDR3 nucleotide sequence: TGTGCCAGCATGGGCACAGGGGGAAACAATCAGCCCCAGCATTTT.

The rearrangement joins TRBV29-1 to TRBJ2-7, with D possibly being TRBD1 or TRBD2 (5 bases each). Trimming stripped 6 bases from V and 7 bases from J, with 13 bases between. Germline loops: CDR1 SQVTM, CDR2 ANQGSEA. The CDR3 has 11 amino acids. The CDR3, as DNA: TGCAGCGTCAAAGCGTGGGGGGAGCAGTACTTC. It specifies CSVKAWGEQYF.

The rearrangement joins TRBV7-2 to TRBJ1-5, with no clear D. The CDR3 is 12 amino acids. Trimming cost V 1 base and J 4 bases, with 2 bases left between them. Germline CDR1 reads SGHTA; CDR2 reads FQGNSA. The CDR3: CASSLENQPQHF. The CDR3 bases are TGTGCCAGCAGCTTAGAGAATCAGCCCCAGCATTTT.

The chain recombines TRBV27 with TRBJ1-1; a weak D match, TRBD1 (6 bases). Looked up from germline, CDR1 is MNHEY and CDR2 is SMNVEV (reference sequence). This CDR3 region has 15 residues. The V end was cut by 4 bases, the J end by 0 bases, with 12 bases between. The CDR3, as DNA: TGTGCCAGCAGTTCTTGGACAGACATGAACACTGAAGCTTTCTTT. Its protein product is CASSSWTDMNTEAFF.

This chain links TRBV7-3 with TRBJ2-3; the match to TRBD2 covers 8 bases. The CDR3 consists of 18 residues. Germline-derived CDR1 and CDR2 are SGHTA and FQGTGA. With 2 bases clipped from V and 4 bases from J, the junction kept 14 bases outside the gene matches. The CDR3 reads CASSLGPSREDGSDTQYF. The CDR3 nucleotides are TGTGCCAGCAGCTTAGGTCCTTCGCGGGAGGATGGGTCAGATACGCAGTATTTT.

This clone is a singleton in its sample. The rearrangement links TRBV29-1 to TRBJ2-7; D not resolved. With 6 bases removed from V and 0 bases from J, the gap between germline ends came to 12 bases. Germline V gives CDR1 SQVTM, CDR2 ANQGSEA. The CDR3 covers 13 residues. In DNA, the CDR3 is TGCAGCGTCCAGGACGGATCCTCCTACGAGCAGTACTTC. Its protein product is CSVQDGSSYEQYF.

This clone showed up just once. This chain joins TRBV6-1 and TRBJ1-4, with D unclear. Trimming cost V 6 bases and J 5 bases, with 13 bases left between them. The CDR3 consists of 14 residues. Germline CDR1 and CDR2: MNHNS and SASEGT. The CDR3 reads CASSFNAPNEKLFF. The CDR3 bases are TGTGCCAGCAGCTTTAACGCACCCAATGAAAAACTGTTTTTT.

This chain connects TRBV4-2 to TRBJ1-2; a possible D gene is TRBD1 (6 bases). The CDR3 spans 16 residues. Trimming cost V 0 bases and J 6 bases, with 17 bases left between them. CDR1 is LGHNA and CDR2 is YNFKEQ in the germline V gene. The chain's CDR3 is CASSQEGGWALDGYTF. As DNA, the CDR3 is TGTGCCAGCAGCCAAGAAGGGGGATGGGCTCTTGATGGCTACACCTTC.

This clone is large by share. This chain joins TRBV5-6 and TRBJ1-5; possible D gene TRBD1, 6 bases. Trimming took off 3 bases at V and 6 bases at J, with 10 bases between the two ends. In germline, CDR1 is SGHDT, CDR2 YYEEEE. The CDR3 extends over 13 amino acids. The CDR3 DNA is TGTGCCAGCAGCTCCACAGGGAGTCAGCCCCAGCATTTT. Its translation: CASSSTGSQPQHF.

The genes are TRBV9 and TRBJ2-2; 10 bases match TRBD1. CDR1 is SGDLS and CDR2 is YYNGEE in the germline V gene. Losses at the gene ends were 6 bases for V and 6 bases for J; bases not matched to a gene: 8. The CDR3 totals 15 residues. CDR3 loop: CASNIGTGVPGELFF. CDR3 sequence (DNA): TGTGCCAGCAACATCGGGACAGGGGTGCCCGGGGAGCTGTTTTTT.

V and J are TRBV19 and TRBJ2-1; 9 bases match TRBD1. Germline lookup yields CDR1 LNHDA and CDR2 SQIVND (reference sequence). After removal of 7 bases from V and 6 bases from J, the junction contained 10 bases not matched to a gene. CDR3 length: 15 amino acids. In nucleotides, the CDR3 is TGTGCCAGTAAGGGGTACAGGGGGCATGGCAATGAGCAGTTCTTC. As protein: CASKGYRGHGNEQFF.

This sequence joins TRBV6-1 and TRBJ2-3; no reliable D call. This CDR3 contains 13 residues. With 8 bases removed from V and 0 bases from J, the gap between germline ends came to 9 bases. Per the germline V gene, CDR1 is MNHNS and CDR2 is SASEGT. CDR3 DNA: TGTGCCAGCCCCTCTTCTAGCACAGATACGCAGTATTTT. It is translated as CASPSSSTDTQYF.

The CDR3 nucleotides read TGTGCCAGCAGACCTCTGGGCGGGGCCGGGGGTGAGCAGTTCTTC. Encoded protein: CASRPLGGAGGEQFF. The chain carries TRBV6-5 and TRBJ2-1; weak D call: TRBD2 (6 bases). The CDR3 covers 15 residues. Germline-derived CDR1 and CDR2 are MNHEY and SVGAGI. The V gene lost 6 bases and the J gene lost 9 bases, with 21 bases spanning the gap.

This clone was counted at least ten times. The V gene is TRBV19, the J gene TRBJ2-7; 7 nucleotides match TRBD1. The CDR3 is 11 amino acids. In germline, CDR1 is LNHDA, CDR2 SQIVND (reference sequence). The junction had 3 bases not matched to a gene; V was cut back by 8 bases and J by 5 bases. CDR3 in DNA: TGTGCCAGTTCGACAGGGAACGAGCAGTACTTC. Protein sequence: CASSTGNEQYF.

The rearrangement uses TRBV6-5 and TRBJ2-6, with D unresolved. Germline assignment: CDR1 MNHEY and CDR2 SVGAGI. The CDR3 has 14 residues. Trimming took 7 bases from V and 4 from J, leaving 11 bases between them. CDR3 coding DNA: TGTGCCAGCACATGGGCGTTAGGGGCCAACGTCCTGACTTTC. It codes for CASTWALGANVLTF.

The V gene is TRBV2, the J gene TRBJ1-2; perhaps TRBD1 as D (6 bases). Germline CDR1 and CDR2: SNHLY and FYNNEI. The CDR3 spans 17 residues. V lost 1 base and J lost 5, with 20 bases in between. Here the CDR3 DNA reads TGTGCCAGCAGTGAAGTAGCTGTCGCCCAGGGGAGGTATGGCTACACCTTC. Translated, it gives CASSEVAVAQGRYGYTF.

This chain connects TRBV28 to TRBJ2-4, with D perhaps matching TRBD1 (6 bases). Germline V CDR1 and CDR2: MDHEN, SYDVKM. V gave up 5 bases and J gave up 7 bases, with 21 bases separating them. This CDR3 has 16 amino acids. The DNA for the CDR3 is TGTGCCAGCAGTGGACTGCCTGGGGGCGACGCGAACATTCAGTACTTC. This sequence encodes CASSGLPGGDANIQYF.

The genes are TRBV4-1 and TRBJ1-4, with TRBD1 matching over 8 bases. The germline CDR1 and CDR2 sequences are MGHRA and YSYEKL. The V gene end was trimmed by 5 bases and the J gene end by 7 bases; junction bases not matched to a gene: 9. This CDR3 is built from 15 residues. CDR3 in DNA: TGCGCCAGCAGCACTGGAGGACAGGGCCTTGAAAAACTGTTTTTT. Translating gives CASSTGGQGLEKLFF.